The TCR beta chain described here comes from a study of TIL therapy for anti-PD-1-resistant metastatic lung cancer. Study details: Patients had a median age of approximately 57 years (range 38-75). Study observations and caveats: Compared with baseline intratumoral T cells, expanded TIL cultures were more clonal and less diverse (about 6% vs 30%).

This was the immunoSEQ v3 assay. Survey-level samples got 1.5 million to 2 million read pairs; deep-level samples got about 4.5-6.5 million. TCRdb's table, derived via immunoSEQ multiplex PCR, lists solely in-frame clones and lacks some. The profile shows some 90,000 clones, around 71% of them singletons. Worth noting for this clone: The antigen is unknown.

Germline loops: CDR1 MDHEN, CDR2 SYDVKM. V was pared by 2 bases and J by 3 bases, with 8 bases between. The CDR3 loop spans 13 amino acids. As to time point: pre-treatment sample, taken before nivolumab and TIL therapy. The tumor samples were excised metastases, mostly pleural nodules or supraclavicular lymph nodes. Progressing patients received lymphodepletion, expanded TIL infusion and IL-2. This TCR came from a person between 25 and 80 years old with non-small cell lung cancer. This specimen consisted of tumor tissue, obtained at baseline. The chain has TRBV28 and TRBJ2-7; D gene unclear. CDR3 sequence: CASSLNGVYEQYF. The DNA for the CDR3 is TGTGCCAGCAGTTTAAATGGGGTCTACGAGCAGTACTTC.